What follows are 25 T cell receptor beta chains derived from one specimen sequenced in a study of cytomegalovirus exposure and HLA in healthy donors (dated by TCRdb to about 2017). The library came from the immunoSEQ multiplex PCR assay. The multiplex PCR relied on a mix of 60 forward primers for TCR Vbeta segments and 13 reverse primers for TCR Jbeta segments. TCRdb stores this immuneACCESS table with in-frame sequences only. Part of the clones is absent; in the studies checked, under half of the shortfall reflects unresolved V genes, and no reason is known for the rest. The sample has some 130,000 clones on record. The ten top clones hold 1.5% to 2% of the sample. The source material was PBMCs. Receptors were obtained from a woman in her thirties or forties in good health and CMV-seropositive.

V usage is TRBV14 and J usage is TRBJ2-7, with 8 bases aligning to TRBD1. The germline CDR1 and CDR2 sequences are SGHDN and FVKESK. V lost 3 bases to trimming and J lost 6 bases; unmatched junction nucleotides: 7. The CDR3 covers 14 residues. In DNA form, the CDR3 reads TGTGCCAGCAGCCACAGGGACAGGACCGGCGAGCAGTACTTC. Residues: CASSHRDRTGEQYF.

V and J are TRBV5-1 and TRBJ2-7, with 8 bases aligning to TRBD1. CDR1 SGHRS and CDR2 YFSETQ come from the germline V gene. The CDR3 length is 13 residues. V was pared by 3 bases and J by 6 bases, with 5 bases of the junction left unmatched. CDR3 sequence: CASSYGQGGEQYF. The CDR3 DNA is TGCGCCAGCAGCTACGGACAGGGCGGCGAGCAGTACTTC.

The genes are TRBV7-9 and TRBJ1-3; D gene unclear. Germline CDR1 and CDR2: SEHNR and FQNEAQ (reference sequence). V lost 4 bases, J lost 0 bases, and 13 bases lay in between. The CDR3 loop spans 16 amino acids. The CDR3 loop is CASSSPWRASGNTIYF. In nucleotides, the CDR3 is TGTGCCAGCAGCTCCCCGTGGAGGGCCTCTGGAAACACCATATATTTT.

The V gene is TRBV5-1, the J gene TRBJ1-4; 7 bases match TRBD1. There are 15 residues in the CDR3. In germline, CDR1 is SGHRS, CDR2 YFSETQ. The V and J ends lost 1 base and 4 bases, in that order; junction bases with no gene match: 4. The DNA of the CDR3 is TGCGCCAGCAGCTTGATGACAGGGTTTAATGAAAAACTGTTTTTT. It is translated as CASSLMTGFNEKLFF.

V is TRBV28 and J is TRBJ1-2, with D possibly matching TRBD1 (5 bases). V lost 3 bases and J lost 6, with 11 bases in between. CDR3 length: 13 residues. Germline CDR1 and CDR2: MDHEN and SYDVKM. CDR3 bases: TGTGCCAGCAGTTTTCCGGGGGAAAATGGCTACACCTTC. Protein: CASSFPGENGYTF.

This chain uses TRBV7-8 with TRBJ2-7, with D unresolved. V lost 1 base, J lost 6 bases, and 16 bases lay in between. CDR1 is SGHVS and CDR2 is FQNEAQ in the germline V gene. There are 15 residues in the CDR3. CDR3 nucleotides: TGTGCCAGCAGCTTAGTCCCGAGCCCGGCAGGCGAGCAGTACTTC. The encoded protein is CASSLVPSPAGEQYF.

The chain combines TRBV5-6 with TRBJ2-7; the match to TRBD1 covers 7 bases. With 5 bases clipped from V and 3 bases from J, the junction kept 8 bases outside the gene matches. The CDR3 extends over 14 amino acids. Germline V CDR1 and CDR2: SGHDT, YYEEEE. The CDR3 loop reads CASRSTGTVYEQYF. The CDR3 DNA sequence: TGTGCCAGCAGATCAACCGGGACAGTCTACGAGCAGTACTTC.

This chain uses TRBV5-6 with TRBJ2-2, with D possibly TRBD1 on 5 matching bases. V shed 0 bases and J shed 7 bases, with 13 bases lying between them. Germline V gene lookup returns CDR1 SGHDT and CDR2 YYEEEE. The CDR3 has 15 residues. The CDR3 loop is CASSLVGRVIGELFF. Written as DNA, the CDR3 is TGTGCCAGCAGCTTGGTGGGCAGGGTGATCGGGGAGCTGTTTTTT.

The chain recombines TRBV19 with TRBJ1-4; 10 bases fit TRBD1. Unmatched junction bases numbered 5, after V lost 5 bases and J lost 5 bases. Germline CDR1 LNHDA, CDR2 SQIVND (reference sequence). The CDR3 contains 15 residues. The CDR3 nucleotides read TGTGCCAGTAGTTCGCCGGGACAGGGGAATGAAAAACTGTTTTTT. Its translation is CASSSPGQGNEKLFF. Supplemented by reference TRBV19 and TRBJ1-4, the full variable domain reads DGGITQSPKYLFRKEGQNVTLSCEQNLNHDAMYWYRQDPGQGLRLIYYSQIVNDFQKGDIAEGYSVSREKKESFPLTVTSAQKNPTAFYLCASSSPGQGNEKLFFGSGTQLSVL.

The CDR3 here is CASSKTSGRDYEQYF. CDR3 in DNA: TGTGCCAGCAGCAAAACTAGCGGGAGGGATTACGAGCAGTACTTC. The chain combines TRBV11-2 with TRBJ2-7; 13 bases map to TRBD2. V was clipped by 5 bases and J by 4 bases; unmatched bases: 5. The germline CDR1 and CDR2 sequences are SGHAT and FQNNGV. There are 15 residues in the CDR3.

The chain links TRBV6-1 to TRBJ2-4; 9 bases are a match to TRBD1. With V trimmed by 8 bases and J by 7 bases, 12 bases remained unmatched. The CDR3 contains 15 residues. Germline CDR1 is MNHNS and CDR2 is SASEGT. In DNA form, the CDR3 reads TGTGCCAGCGCCCCCGCCGGGACAGGGTTGAACATTCAGTACTTC. Translation: CASAPAGTGLNIQYF.

Details on this clone: The germline gene is not matched at one end of the junction; a read error may be the cause. This rearrangement joins TRBV15 to TRBJ1-2; D not certain. The CDR3 is 15 residues long. CDR1 is LNHNV and CDR2 is YYDKDF in the germline V gene (reference sequence). DNA of the CDR3: TGTGCCACCGGCAGAGATCCAGGAGGGAACTATGGCTACACCTTC. Translation: CATGRDPGGNYGYTF. The full variable domain, its missing parts supplied by reference TRBV15 and TRBJ1-2, is DAMVIQNPRYQVTQFGKPVTLSCSQTLNHNVMYWYQQKSSQAPKLLFHYYDKDFNNEADTPDNFQSRRPNTSFCFLDIRSPGLGDTAMYLCATGRDPGGNYGYTFGSGTRLTVV.

The chain combines TRBV4-1 with TRBJ1-4, with TRBD1 matching over 7 bases. Germline V gives CDR1 MGHRA, CDR2 YSYEKL. The CDR3 covers 14 residues. J was trimmed by 7 bases and V by 4 bases; bases with no gene match: 6. In nucleotides, the CDR3 is TGCGCCAGCAGCCGCCCGAACAGGGGTGAAAAACTGTTTTTT. Protein product: CASSRPNRGEKLFF.

The chain employs TRBV15 and TRBJ2-1; possible D gene TRBD2, 6 bases. This CDR3 spans 17 amino acids. Trimming cost V 3 bases and J 5 bases, with 20 bases left between them. Germline lookup yields CDR1 LNHNV and CDR2 YYDKDF (reference sequence). CDR3 loop: CATSRDPGTRADNEQFF. CDR3 DNA sequence: TGTGCCACCAGCAGGGACCCCGGGACTCGGGCCGACAATGAGCAGTTCTTC.

The chain joins TRBV28 to TRBJ1-5; tentative D call: TRBD1 (6 bases). The germline V and J ends were trimmed by 7 bases and 5 bases, with 21 bases remaining between them. The CDR3 has 16 residues. Germline V gene lookup returns CDR1 MDHEN and CDR2 SYDVKM. CDR3 DNA sequence: TGTGCCAGCAAGGGGGGACTAGGAGAAAGAGATCAGCCCCAGCATTTT. Protein product: CASKGGLGERDQPQHF. The complete variable domain, with remaining parts taken from reference TRBV28 and TRBJ1-5, reads DVKVTQSSRYLVKRTGEKVFLECVQDMDHENMFWYRQDPGLGLRLIYFSYDVKMKEKGDIPEGYSVSREKKERFSLILESASTNQTSMYLCASKGGLGERDQPQHFGDGTRLSIL.

The chain joins TRBV19 to TRBJ1-5; tentatively, D is TRBD1 (5 bases). This CDR3 spans 15 amino acids. Germline V gene data show CDR1 as LNHDA and CDR2 as SQIVND (reference sequence). The V and J ends lost 6 bases and 7 bases respectively, with 19 bases between them. The CDR3 nucleotides are TGTGCCAGTAGGACTAGTGGGGGTCGGGGACAGCCCCAGCATTTT. It codes for CASRTSGGRGQPQHF.

V usage is TRBV27 and J usage is TRBJ2-1; 11 bases map to TRBD2. The junction had 8 bases not matched to a gene; V was cut back by 3 bases and J by 4 bases. The V gene's germline CDR1 is MNHEY and CDR2 SMNVEV (reference sequence). The CDR3 runs 17 residues. The CDR3 spells CASSFGLAGGRYNEQFF. In nucleotides, the CDR3 is TGTGCCAGCAGTTTTGGGTTAGCGGGAGGGAGGTACAATGAGCAGTTCTTC.

The rearrangement uses TRBV18 and TRBJ1-2; 7 bases match TRBD1. This CDR3 is built from 13 residues. J lost 5 bases, V lost 5 bases, and 5 bases had no gene match. The germline CDR1 and CDR2 sequences are KGHSH and LQKENI. The CDR3 loop reads CASSGTDTYGYTF. CDR3 in DNA: TGTGCCAGCTCAGGGACAGACACGTATGGCTACACCTTC.

V is TRBV28 and J is TRBJ2-7, with 8 bases fitting TRBD2. Germline V CDR1 and CDR2: MDHEN, SYDVKM. There are 12 residues in the CDR3. V lost 4 bases and J lost 9; bases outside the gene matches: 5. Here the CDR3 reads CASSYSGNGQYF. The CDR3 DNA reads as TGTGCCAGCAGTTATAGCGGGAATGGGCAGTACTTC.

This sequence joins TRBV28 and TRBJ1-2; D unclear. Germline V gene data show CDR1 as MDHEN and CDR2 as SYDVKM. This CDR3 contains 16 residues. Deletions cut 7 bases from V and 0 bases from J, with 18 bases between. The CDR3 DNA is TGTGCCAGCAACTACGAGGGCAGGACCGCTAACTATGGCTACACCTTC. It codes for CASNYEGRTANYGYTF.

The chain links TRBV10-2 to TRBJ2-3, with D possibly TRBD2 on 6 matching bases. CDR1 is WSHSY and CDR2 is SAAADI in the germline V gene. The CDR3 is made up of 16 amino acids. V lost 2 bases to trimming and J lost 1 base, with 13 bases between them. CDR3 amino acids: CASSEPSGRGTDTQYF. The CDR3 DNA follows: TGCGCCAGCAGTGAGCCCAGCGGGCGCGGCACAGATACGCAGTATTTT.

The rearrangement uses TRBV9 and TRBJ2-3; 8 bases align to TRBD2. The CDR3 has 13 amino acids. V shed 6 bases, J shed 8 bases, and the junction held 8 bases outside the gene matches. Germline values: CDR1 SGDLS, CDR2 YYNGEE. CDR3 DNA sequence: TGTGCCAGCAAAGCGGGAGTAGGGGCTACGCAGTATTTT. It is translated as CASKAGVGATQYF. Combining the CDR3 with reference TRBV9 and TRBJ2-3 gives the whole variable domain DSGVTQTPKHLITATGQRVTLRCSPRSGDLSVYWYQQSLDQGLQFLIQYYNGEERAKGNILERFSAQQFPDLHSELNLSSLELGDSALYFCASKAGVGATQYFGPGTRLTVL.

The V gene is TRBV7-3, the J gene TRBJ2-1, with D perhaps matching TRBD2 (6 bases). V was clipped by 4 bases and J by 8 bases, with 12 bases between them. Germline V gene lookup returns CDR1 SGHTA and CDR2 FQGTGA. The CDR3 is made up of 13 amino acids. For the CDR3, the DNA is TGTGCCAGCAGCTCGACCCGGGAGCATGAGCAGTTCTTC. Encoded protein: CASSSTREHEQFF.

The chain is built from TRBV6-4 and TRBJ2-1; 7 bases align to TRBD1. Germline lookup yields CDR1 MRHNA and CDR2 SNTAGT. This CDR3 comprises 14 residues. V dropped 5 bases and J dropped 7; count of bases not matched to a gene: 8. The CDR3: CASSNSVQGNEQFF. The CDR3 DNA is TGTGCCAGCAGTAACAGCGTACAGGGGAATGAGCAGTTCTTC.

Comment on this clone: The same CDR3 also results from other DNA sequences found in this sample. This sequence joins TRBV5-1 and TRBJ2-7, with 13 bases identical to TRBD2. The CDR3 is 15 amino acids. V shed 0 bases, J shed 6 bases, and the junction held 3 bases outside the gene matches. The germline gives CDR1 SGHRS, CDR2 YFSETQ. The CDR3 coding sequence is TGCGCCAGCAGCTTGGGACTAGCGGGAGGAAGCGAGCAGTACTTC. It is translated as CASSLGLAGGSEQYF.